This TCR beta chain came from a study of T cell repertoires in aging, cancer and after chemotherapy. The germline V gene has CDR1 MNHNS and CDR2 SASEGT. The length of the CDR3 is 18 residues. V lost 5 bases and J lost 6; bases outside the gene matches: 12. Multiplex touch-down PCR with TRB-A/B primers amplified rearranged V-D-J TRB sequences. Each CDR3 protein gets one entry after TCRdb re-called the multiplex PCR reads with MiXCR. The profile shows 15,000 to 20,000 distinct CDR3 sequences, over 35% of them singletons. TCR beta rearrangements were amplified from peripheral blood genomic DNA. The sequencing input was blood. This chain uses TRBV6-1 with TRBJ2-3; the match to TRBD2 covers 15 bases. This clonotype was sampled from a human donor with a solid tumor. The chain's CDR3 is CASSTWTSGGVARDTQYF. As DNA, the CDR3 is TGTGCCAGCAGTACCTGGACTAGCGGGGGGGTCGCCCGGGATACGCAGTATTTT.